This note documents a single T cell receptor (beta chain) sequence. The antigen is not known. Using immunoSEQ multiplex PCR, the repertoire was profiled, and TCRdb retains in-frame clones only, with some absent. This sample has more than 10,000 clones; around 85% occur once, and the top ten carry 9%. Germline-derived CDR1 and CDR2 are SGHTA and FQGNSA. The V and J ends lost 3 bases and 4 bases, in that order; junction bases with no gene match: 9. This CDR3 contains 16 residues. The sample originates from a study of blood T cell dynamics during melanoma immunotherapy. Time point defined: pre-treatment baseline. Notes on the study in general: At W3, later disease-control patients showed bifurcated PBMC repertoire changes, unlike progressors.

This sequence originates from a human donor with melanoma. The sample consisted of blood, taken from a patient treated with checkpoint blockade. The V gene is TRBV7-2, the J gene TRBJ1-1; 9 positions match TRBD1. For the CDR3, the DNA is TGTGCCAGCAGCTTTAAGGGACAGGGTGGGGTCACTGAAGCTTTCTTT. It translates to CASSFKGQGGVTEAFF. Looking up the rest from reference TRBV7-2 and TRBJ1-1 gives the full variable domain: GAGVSQSPSNKVTEKGKDVELRCDPISGHTALYWYRQSLGQGLEFLIYFQGNSAPDKSGLPSDRFSAERTGGSVSTLTIQRTQQEDSAVYLCASSFKGQGGVTEAFFGQGTRLTVV.